The 5 T cell receptor beta chains listed next were all sequenced from one sample in a study of blood T cell repertoires in COVID-19. The repertoire was sequenced with immunoSEQ multiplex PCR; TCRdb's copy has only in-frame clones and lacks some. The sample has 110,000 to 150,000 clones, around 80% seen once; the top ten hold around 6%. What was sequenced was PBMCs or T cells enriched from blood (not recorded which). The receptor set was obtained from a woman aged 45-65 years who had recovered from COVID-19.

The genes are TRBV11-3 and TRBJ2-1; 11 nucleotides line up with TRBD1. The V and J ends lost 4 bases and 5 bases, in that order; junction bases with no gene match: 10. CDR3 size: 17 residues. In germline, CDR1 is SGHNT, CDR2 YENEEA. The CDR3 region is CASSSEPGQGGNNEQFF. The CDR3 nucleotides are TGTGCCAGCAGCTCTGAACCGGGACAGGGGGGGAACAATGAGCAGTTCTTC. Supplemented by reference TRBV11-3 and TRBJ2-1, the full variable domain reads EAGVVQSPRYKIIEKKQPVAFWCNPISGHNTLYWYLQNLGQGPELLIRYENEEAVDDSQLPKDRFSAERLKGVDSTLKIQPAELGDSAVYLCASSSEPGQGGNNEQFFGPGTRLTVL.

The chain joins TRBV2 to TRBJ2-1, with a weak D call TRBD2 (5 bases). CDR1 is SNHLY and CDR2 is FYNNEI in the germline V gene. V was cut by 6 bases and J by 6 bases, with 12 bases left in between. The CDR3 has 13 residues. CDR3 residues: CASRRDAGNEQFF. DNA for the CDR3: TGTGCCAGCAGAAGGGATGCGGGCAATGAGCAGTTCTTC.

This chain uses TRBV5-8 with TRBJ1-3, with D perhaps matching TRBD1 (5 bases). V lost 0 bases and J lost 8, with 15 bases in between. CDR1 and CDR2 from the germline V gene are SGHTS and YDEGEE. This CDR3 spans 15 amino acids. The CDR3 reads CASSLAPRGEDTIYF. For the CDR3, the DNA is TGTGCCAGCAGCTTGGCCCCCCGAGGGGAGGACACCATATATTTT. Full variable domain (missing parts from reference TRBV5-8 and TRBJ1-3): EAGVTQSPTHLIKTRGQQATLRCSPISGHTSVYWYQQALGLGLQFLLWYDEGEERNRGNFPPRFSGRQFPNYSSELNVNALELEDSALYLCASSLAPRGEDTIYFGEGSWLTVV.

The rearrangement links TRBV3-1 (or the pseudogene TRBV3-2) to TRBJ1-5, with TRBD1 matching over 8 bases. Germline CDR1 and CDR2: LGHDT and YNNKEL (reference sequence). With 7 bases clipped from V and 2 bases from J, the junction kept 4 bases outside the gene matches. The length of the CDR3 is 14 residues. The CDR3 spells CASNDRGGNQPQHF. The CDR3 DNA sequence: TGTGCCAGCAACGACAGGGGAGGCAATCAGCCCCAGCATTTT.

The V gene is TRBV30, the J gene TRBJ1-6; D may be TRBD1 (6 bases). V dropped 4 bases and J dropped 9 bases, with 19 bases sitting between them. The CDR3 runs to 15 residues. The germline V gene has CDR1 GTSNPN and CDR2 SVGIG (reference sequence). This CDR3 reads CAWNLEQGLGSPLHF. The CDR3 DNA is TGTGCCTGGAACCTAGAACAGGGTCTTGGTTCACCCCTCCACTTT.